This T cell receptor (beta chain) was documented in a study of blood T cell repertoires in COVID-19. For the study at large: Whether acute or convalescent, the COVID-19 samples came from the United States, Italy and Spain. T cells, B-cell-depleted T cells, or PBMCs supplied cDNA or gDNA.

Per the authors' pipeline: Cell counts per sample came from amplifying reference gene primers. Clones were read by immunoSEQ multiplex PCR, and TCRdb kept only the in-frame ones, dropping some. Clonal size and the V and J genes are those of that table, whereas D and trimming came from the DNA. The sample contains 95,000 to 150,000 clones, more than 60% of which appear only once. This CDR3 is built from 18 residues. Germline V gene lookup returns CDR1 SNHLY and CDR2 FYNNEI. The V and J ends lost 2 bases and 2 bases, in that order; junction bases with no gene match: 9. This chain joins TRBV2 and TRBJ1-3; 10 bases align to TRBD1. The sequenced sample consisted of peripheral blood. The clonotype originates from a man between 65 and 85 years old with acute or convalescent COVID-19. CDR3 in DNA: TGTGCCAGCAGTGAAATCCCCCCCGGGACAGGGGCTGGAAACACCATATATTTT. Translated: CASSEIPPGTGAGNTIYF.